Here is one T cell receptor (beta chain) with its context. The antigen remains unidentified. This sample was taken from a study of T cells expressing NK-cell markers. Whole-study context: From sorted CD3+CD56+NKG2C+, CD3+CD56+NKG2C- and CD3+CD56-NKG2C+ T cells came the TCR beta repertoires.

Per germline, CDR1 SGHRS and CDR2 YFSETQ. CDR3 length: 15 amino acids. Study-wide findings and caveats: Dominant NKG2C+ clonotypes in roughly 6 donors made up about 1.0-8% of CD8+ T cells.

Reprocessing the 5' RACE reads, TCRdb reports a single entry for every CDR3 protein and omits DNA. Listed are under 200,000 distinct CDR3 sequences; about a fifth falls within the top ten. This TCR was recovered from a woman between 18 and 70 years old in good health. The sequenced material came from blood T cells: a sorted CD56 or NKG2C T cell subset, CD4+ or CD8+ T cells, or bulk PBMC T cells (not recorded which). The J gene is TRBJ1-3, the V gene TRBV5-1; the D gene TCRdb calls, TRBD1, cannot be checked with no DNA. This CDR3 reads CASSLEGQGGNTIYF.